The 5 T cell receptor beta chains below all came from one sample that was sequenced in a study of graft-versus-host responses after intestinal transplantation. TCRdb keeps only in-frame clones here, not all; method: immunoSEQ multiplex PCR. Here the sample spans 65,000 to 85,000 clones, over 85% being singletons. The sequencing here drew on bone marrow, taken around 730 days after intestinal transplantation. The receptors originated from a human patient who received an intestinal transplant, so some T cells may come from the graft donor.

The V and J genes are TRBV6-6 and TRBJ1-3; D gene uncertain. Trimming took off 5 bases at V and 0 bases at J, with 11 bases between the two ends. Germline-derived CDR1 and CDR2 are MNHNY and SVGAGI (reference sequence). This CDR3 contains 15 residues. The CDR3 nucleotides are TGTGCCAGCAGTCCCCGGGCTAACTCTGGAAACACCATATATTTT. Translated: CASSPRANSGNTIYF.

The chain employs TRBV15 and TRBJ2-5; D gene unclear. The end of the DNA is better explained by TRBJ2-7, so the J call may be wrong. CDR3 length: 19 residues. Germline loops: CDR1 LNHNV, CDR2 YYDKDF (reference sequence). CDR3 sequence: CATSRDIPFQISSSGEQYF. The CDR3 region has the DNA TGTGCCACCAGCAGAGATATTCCCTTCCAGATAAGTAGTTCGGGCGAGCAGTACTTC.

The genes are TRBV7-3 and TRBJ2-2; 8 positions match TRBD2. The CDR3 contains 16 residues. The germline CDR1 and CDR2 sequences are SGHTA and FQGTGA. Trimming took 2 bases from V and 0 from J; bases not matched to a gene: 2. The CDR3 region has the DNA TGTGCCAGCAGCTTAGGGGGACTAGCGAACACCGGGGAGCTGTTTTTT. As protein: CASSLGGLANTGELFF. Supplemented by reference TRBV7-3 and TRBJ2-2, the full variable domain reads GAGVSQTPSNKVTEKGKYVELRCDPISGHTALYWYRQSLGQGPEFLIYFQGTGAADDSGLPNDRFFAVRPEGSVSTLKIQRTERGDSAVYLCASSLGGLANTGELFFGEGSRLTVL.

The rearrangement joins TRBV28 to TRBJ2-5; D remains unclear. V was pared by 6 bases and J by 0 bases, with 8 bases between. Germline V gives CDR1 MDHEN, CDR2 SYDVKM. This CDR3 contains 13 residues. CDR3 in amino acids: CASSSPDQETQYF. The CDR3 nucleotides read TGTGCCAGCAGCTCACCCGACCAAGAGACCCAGTACTTC.

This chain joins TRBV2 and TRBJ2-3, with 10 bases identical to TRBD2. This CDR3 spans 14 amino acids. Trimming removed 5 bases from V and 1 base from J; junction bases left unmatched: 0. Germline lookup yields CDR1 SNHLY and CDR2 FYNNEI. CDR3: CASSSGGGTDTQYF. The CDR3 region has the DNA TGTGCCAGCAGTAGCGGGGGGGGCACAGATACGCAGTATTTT.